These T cell receptor beta chains were read from a single sample in a study of blood T cells in healthy people across ages. TCRdb re-called the 5' RACE reads with MiXCR, one entry per CDR3 protein. The table records roughly 900,000 distinct CDR3 sequences, about 30% of them present only once. Specimen: blood. These receptors were collected from a woman of 80 years or more in good health. Each CDR3 is given with its conserved first and last residue. D genes are given only for firm matches. Part of the rows lack a size; the others show once, few, many or a class for expanded clones.

clone size | J gene | CDR3 length | D gene | V gene | CDR3 DNA | CDR3 protein
few | TRBJ2-5 | 14 | TRBD1 | TRBV5-1 | TGCGCCAGCGGTAGCCAGGGACAGGGAGAGACCCAGTACTTC | CASGSQGQGETQYF
many | TRBJ1-4 | 15 | TRBD1 | TRBV6-5 | TGTGCCAGCAACCCCGGGACAGGTTATGGTGAAAAACTGTTTTTT | CASNPGTGYGEKLFF
few | TRBJ1-6 | 15 | TRBD1 | TRBV5-1 | TGCGCCAGCAGCCCGACAGGGTTTAATAATTCACCCCTCCACTTT | CASSPTGFNNSPLHF
few | TRBJ2-7 | 12 | . | TRBV29-1 | TGCAGCGTTCTGAAGGATTCTTACGAGCAGTACTTC | CSVLKDSYEQYF
few | TRBJ1-4 | 15 | . | TRBV7-2 | TGTGCCAGCAGCTTAGATCCCGGGTCTAATGAAAAACTGTTTTTT | CASSLDPGSNEKLFF
. | TRBJ1-2 | 14 | . | TRBV28 | TGTGCCAGCAGTTCGGGGGAACGGATCTATGGCTACACCTTC | CASSSGERIYGYTF
many | TRBJ2-1 | 18 | TRBD2 | TRBV6-2/TRBV6-3 | TGTGCCAGCAGTTACTTGCTAGCGGGGGGCAGCTCCTACAATGAGCAGTTCTTC | CASSYLLAGGSSYNEQFF
. | TRBJ1-1 | 11 | TRBD1 | TRBV20-1 | TGCAGTGCTAGCGGTTACAGGGGGGCTTTCTTT | CSASGYRGAFF
few | TRBJ2-1 | 13 | . | TRBV5-1 | TGCGCCAGCAGTCAGGACGGGCTCTGGCGGGTGTTCTTC | CASSQDGLWRVFF
. | TRBJ2-7 | 17 | . | TRBV7-9 | TGTGCCAGCAGCCCCCAAAATGTAAGGGGAGTACTTAGGGAGCAGTACTTC | CASSPQNVRGVLREQYF
. | TRBJ1-1 | 13 | TRBD1 | TRBV6-2/TRBV6-3 | TGTGCCAGCAAATGGGACAGGAACACTGAAGCTTTCTTT | CASKWDRNTEAFF
many | TRBJ2-1 | 13 | . | TRBV9 | TGTGCCAGCAGCATCCAGCCCCACAATGAGCAGTTCTTC | CASSIQPHNEQFF
. | TRBJ2-2 | 14 | TRBD1 | TRBV7-2 | TGTGCCAGCAGCTTCCGAACAGGGGGCGGGGAGCGGTTTTTT | CASSFRTGGGERFF